Sequencing of this T cell receptor (beta chain) was carried out in a study of low-dose radiotherapy and immunotherapy resistance in tumors (dated by TCRdb to between 2021 and 2024). In terms of the full investigation: Patients in Cohort 1 were given 0.5 Gy per fraction every 2 weeks, and the prescribed total PTV dose was 6.5 Gy. Cyclophosphamide 200 mg/m2 was administered intravenously every two weeks, one day before each radiation and immunotherapy administration. For Cohort 2, the dose was 1 Gy per fraction given every two weeks, adding up to 13 Gy in total across 26 weeks. Randomization of trial participants into treatment groups was not performed. Eight patients were included in the translational analysis: three from the first dose cohort and the first five from the second dose cohort. Nivolumab was administered intravenously as a 240 mg flat dose every two weeks, and ipilimumab was administered intravenously at 1 mg/kg every six weeks. Patients took aspirin 300 mg orally once daily for four cycles, starting on cycle 1 day 1.

V drops 5 bases and J drops 0 bases, leaving 17 bases in between. CDR1 and CDR2 are read off the germline V gene as MGHRA and YSYEKL. The CDR3 runs 16 amino acids, cysteine and phenylalanine included. The only DNA kept is the CDR3, 48 bases in frame from the first base. The listed sequencing device is Illumina HiSeq 2500. To make first-strand cDNA, Superscript III was used along with a set of TRAV- and TRBV-specific primers so that both the TCRalpha and TCRbeta chains were covered. An approximately 20-cycle PCR with Phusion amplified the TCRs, pairing a constant-region primer with the adapter that was attached to the V primers. The MessageAmp II aRNA Amplification Kit was used to amplify the isolated mRNA, with in vitro transcription run for approximately 15 hours at 37 degrees C. The Dynabeads mRNA DIRECT Purification Kit was used to isolate the mRNA for TCR sequencing. A second roughly 25-cycle Phusion PCR added indexed Illumina adapters, and products were purified with AMPure XP beads. The original pipeline was this. Using custom Perl scripts, TCR sequences that encoded the same protein were pooled, out-of-frame sequences were dropped, and the abundance of each clonotype was calculated. Any TCR sequence backed by just one read was left out of the analysis. Among the metrics used to describe the repertoires were Shannon entropy, Gini index, clonality, richness, and the frequency of TCRs shared between repertoires. TCRdb trimmed the raw reads at Q25, called clones with MiXCR and kept productive beta chains. Every entry covers one CDR3 protein and lists the most common genes and DNA from its rows. In this record, the V and J calls reflect TCRdb's handling and not the investigators' own analysis. The sample contains approximately 90,000 distinct CDR3 sequences, 18% of them found a single time. The ten largest clones add up to over 2.5% of the sample.

Sample time point, as interpreted from the label and publication: before trial treatment. The donors came from RACIN, which was a single-arm phase I dose-escalation trial that paired nivolumab and ipilimumab with aspirin, low-dose cyclophosphamide and low-dose radiotherapy. Eligible patients had advanced, TIL-negative solid tumors. Worth noting for this clonotype: The clone's antigen remains unknown. No much larger clone is present one base from it, and per-base qualities are unavailable.

The receptor was isolated from a male donor with prostate cancer. This specimen consisted of PBMCs, obtained before treatment. The chain employs TRBV4-1 and TRBJ2-7; tentative D gene TRBD1, with 5 bases matching. The DNA is as follows: TGCGCCAGCAGCAGAATGGGCCAGGGCGGCTCCTACGAGCAGTACTTC. This is translated as CASSRMGQGGSYEQYF.